Shown below are 26 T cell receptor beta chains from a single sample sequenced in a study of Graves' ophthalmopathy and Graves' hyperthyroidism (dated by TCRdb to between 2017 and 2018). TCRdb lists the instrument as Illumina HiSeq 2000. For repertoire sequencing, TCR beta CDR3 regions were amplified from RNA transcripts. A first-round RT-PCR used HTBI primers with the Qiagen OneStep RT-PCR kit, followed by a second-round multiplex PCR, size selection and purification. TCRdb ran its own pipeline on the public reads, namely fastp trimming at Q25 and MiXCR clone calling, and kept in-frame beta chains. Every distinct CDR3 protein forms one entry, paired with its most common genes and DNA. In this sample the table shows approximately 460,000 distinct CDR3 sequences, around 14% of which occur a single time. The ten largest clones take up over 8% of the sample. Source material: blood. The receptors derive from a woman under 40 with Graves' ophthalmopathy. Donor details come from another sample of the same person, matched by shared clones.

This clonotype was recorded at least ten times. V usage is TRBV6-1 and J usage is TRBJ2-5, with D perhaps assigned TRBD1 or TRBD2 (7 bases each). Germline CDR1 is MNHNS and CDR2 is SASEGT. This CDR3 spans 14 amino acids. Deletions cut 11 bases from V and 4 bases from J, with 20 bases between. Here the CDR3 DNA reads TGTGCCTCAGGGGGGGCGGGCGCTGGAGAGACCCAGTACTTC. It is translated as CASGGAGAGETQYF.

This clonotype was seen at least ten times. The rearrangement uses TRBV28 and TRBJ2-7; D is undetermined. CDR1 is MDHEN and CDR2 is SYDVKM in the germline V gene. V was trimmed by 3 bases and J by 5 bases, leaving 17 bases between them. CDR3 length: 15 amino acids. This CDR3 reads CASSLQGSKYHEQYF. The CDR3 DNA is TGTGCCAGCAGTTTGCAAGGGTCAAAGTACCACGAGCAGTACTTC. Variable domain in full (rest from reference TRBV28 and TRBJ2-7): DVKVTQSSRYLVKRTGEKVFLECVQDMDHENMFWYRQDPGLGLRLIYFSYDVKMKEKGDIPEGYSVSREKKERFSLILESASTNQTSMYLCASSLQGSKYHEQYFGPGTRLTVT.

This clonotype occurred many times. V gene TRBV6-9 combines with J gene TRBJ1-1; D remains ambiguous. In germline, CDR1 is MNHGY, CDR2 SVAAGI. The CDR3 consists of 16 residues. Trimming stripped 0 bases from V and 3 bases from J, with 14 bases between. CDR3: CASSYSMRAWDTEAFF. In nucleotides, the CDR3 is TGTGCCAGCAGTTATTCGATGAGGGCCTGGGACACTGAAGCTTTCTTT.

The CDR3 sequence: CASSFLGNEGYTF. For the CDR3, the DNA is TGTGCCAGCAGTTTTTTGGGGAATGAAGGCTACACCTTC. V gene TRBV12-3 or TRBV12-4 combines with J gene TRBJ1-2, with no clear D. Trimming took off 3 bases at V and 8 bases at J, with 13 bases between the two ends. The CDR3 is made up of 13 amino acids.

This clonotype was seen repeatedly, ten times or more. CDR3 region: CASSLQAGVQETQYF. The CDR3 DNA follows: TGTGCCAGCAGCCTGCAAGCAGGGGTCCAAGAGACCCAGTACTTC. V usage is TRBV27 and J usage is TRBJ2-5; the D gene is possibly TRBD1 (6 bases). The length of the CDR3 is 15 residues. Germline V lookup: CDR1 MNHEY, CDR2 SMNVEV (reference sequence). Trimming removed 6 bases from V and 1 base from J, with 15 bases in between.

This clonotype was counted many times. The chain links TRBV10-2 to TRBJ1-1, with D maybe TRBD1 (6 bases). The V gene's germline CDR1 is WSHSY and CDR2 SAAADI. Trimming cost V 3 bases and J 9 bases, with 11 bases left between them. There are 12 residues in the CDR3. CDR3 sequence reads: CASSDRGSKAFF. The CDR3 DNA is TGCGCCAGCAGTGACAGGGGATCTAAAGCTTTCTTT.

This clonotype was detected many times. The chain employs TRBV5-1 and TRBJ1-1, with D possibly matching TRBD1 (5 bases). Trimming removed 3 bases from V and 3 bases from J, with 18 bases in between. The CDR3 is 16 amino acids. Germline V CDR1 and CDR2: SGHRS, YFSETQ. The chain's CDR3 is CASSSADGGFDTEAFF. The CDR3 region has the DNA TGCGCCAGCAGCTCGGCGGACGGGGGATTTGACACTGAAGCTTTCTTT. Full variable domain (rest looked up from reference TRBV5-1 and TRBJ1-1): KAGVTQTPRYLIKTRGQQVTLSCSPISGHRSVSWYQQTPGQGLQFLFEYFSETQRNKGNFPGRFSGRQFSNSRSEMNVSTLELGDSALYLCASSSADGGFDTEAFFGQGTRLTVV.

This clonotype was recorded at least ten times. V and J are TRBV12-3 or TRBV12-4 and TRBJ1-5, with D tentatively TRBD1 (6 bases). The CDR3 consists of 15 residues. V dropped 3 bases and J dropped 2 bases, with 11 bases sitting between them. CDR3 bases: TGTGCCAGCAGTTTTGGGGCAGGGGGCAATCAGCCCCAGCATTTT. This translates into CASSFGAGGNQPQHF.

This clonotype was observed many times. V is TRBV13 and J is TRBJ2-4; either TRBD1 or TRBD2 may supply D (5 bases each). Germline assignment: CDR1 PRHDT and CDR2 FYEKMQ (reference sequence). Between the trimmed V and J ends, which lost 5 bases and 3 bases, there was a span of 23 bases. The CDR3 runs 18 residues. CDR3 in DNA: TGTGCCAGCAGCATTCAGGGTGGGGGAATCCCCATCAAAAACATTCAGTACTTC. Its translation is CASSIQGGGIPIKNIQYF.

This clonotype was observed many times. CDR3 in DNA: TGTGCCAGCAGCTTATTGTGGGACTTCGGACCCTACGAGCAGTACTTC. Translated: CASSLLWDFGPYEQYF. The chain uses TRBV11-1 and TRBJ2-7; D is perhaps TRBD2 (6 bases). V gave up 2 bases and J gave up 2 bases, with 16 bases separating them. The germline gives CDR1 SGHAT, CDR2 FQDESV (reference sequence). There are 16 residues in the CDR3. The whole variable domain, filled in from reference TRBV11-1 and TRBJ2-7, reads EAEVAQSPRYKITEKSQAVAFWCDPISGHATLYWYRQILGQGPELLVQFQDESVVDDSQLPKDRFSAERLKGVDSTLKIQPAELGDSAMYLCASSLLWDFGPYEQYFGPGTRLTVT.

This clonotype was seen repeatedly, ten times or more. The gene calls are TRBV28 and TRBJ2-7; possible D gene TRBD1, 6 bases. CDR3 length equals 13 residues. V gave up 2 bases and J gave up 2 bases, with 7 bases separating them. Per the germline V gene, CDR1 is MDHEN and CDR2 is SYDVKM. CDR3 bases: TGTGCCAGCAGTTTACCAGGGGCCTACGAGCAGTACTTC. It codes for CASSLPGAYEQYF.

The genes are TRBV7-8 and TRBJ2-1; no clear D. This CDR3 comprises 12 residues. V gave up 5 bases and J gave up 7 bases, with 9 bases separating them. Germline CDR1 SGHVS, CDR2 FQNEAQ. Here the CDR3 reads CASSQQVNEQFF. DNA for the CDR3: TGTGCCAGCAGCCAGCAGGTTAATGAGCAGTTCTTC. Full variable domain (outside the CDR3, taken from reference TRBV7-8 and TRBJ2-1): GAGVSQSPRYKVAKRGQDVALRCDPISGHVSLFWYQQALGQGPEFLTYFQNEAQLDKSGLPSDRFFAERPEGSVSTLKIQRTQQEDSAVYLCASSQQVNEQFFGPGTRLTVL.

This clonotype showed up many times. V and J are TRBV7-2 and TRBJ1-1; possible D gene TRBD1, 5 bases. The germline gives CDR1 SGHTA, CDR2 FQGNSA. CDR3 size: 15 residues. Trimming removed 1 base from V and 2 bases from J, with 11 bases in between. In DNA form, the CDR3 reads TGTGCCAGCAGCTTAGGGGGGGAGGGAAACACTGAAGCTTTCTTT. Translation gives CASSLGGEGNTEAFF.

This clonotype was recorded at least ten times. V is TRBV9 and J is TRBJ1-3, with D unresolved. Germline loops: CDR1 SGDLS, CDR2 YYNGEE. This CDR3 is 15 amino acids long. Trimming cost V 0 bases and J 3 bases, with 10 bases left between them. The CDR3, as DNA: TGTGCCAGCAGCGTAGTGGCCGGGTATGGAAACACCATATATTTT. Residues: CASSVVAGYGNTIYF.

This clonotype was counted at least ten times. The J gene is TRBJ1-3, the V gene TRBV13, with a tentative D call TRBD1 (6 bases). The CDR3 sequence is 14 residues long. CDR1 is PRHDT and CDR2 is FYEKMQ in the germline V gene (reference sequence). V lost 6 bases and J 1 base, leaving 10 bases between the germline ends. This CDR3 reads CASSLDRSGNTIYF. CDR3 nucleotide sequence: TGTGCCAGCAGTCTAGACAGGTCTGGAAACACCATATATTTT.

This clonotype was observed a handful of times. The chain recombines TRBV6-1 with TRBJ2-3; no reliable D call. V shed 11 bases and J shed 4 bases, with 13 bases lying between them. The CDR3 sequence is 12 residues long. CDR1 and CDR2 (germline): MNHNS, SASEGT. For the CDR3, the DNA is TGTGCCGTCAAGGATTTCGCAGATACGCAGTATTTT. Protein: CAVKDFADTQYF.

The chain is built from TRBV12-3 or TRBV12-4 and TRBJ2-7, with TRBD1 identical over 10 bases. The length of the CDR3 is 15 residues. V dropped 5 bases and J dropped 4; count of bases not matched to a gene: 8. Here the CDR3 reads CASSQPGQGTYEQYF. In DNA, the CDR3 is TGTGCCAGCAGTCAACCGGGACAGGGGACGTACGAGCAGTACTTC.

This clonotype has at least ten counts. J is TRBJ2-7 and V is TRBV10-3; 11 bases match TRBD2. Trimming cost V 3 bases and J 6 bases; bases outside gene matches: 4. This CDR3 spans 14 amino acids. CDR1 and CDR2 from the germline V gene are ENHRY and SYGVKD. The DNA for the CDR3 is TGTGCCATCAGTGAATCTAGCGGGAGGCTCGAGCAGTACTTC. This sequence encodes CAISESSGRLEQYF.

This clonotype has at least ten counts. V and J are TRBV7-2 and TRBJ2-7; 7 bases are shared with TRBD2. In germline, CDR1 is SGHTA, CDR2 FQGNSA. There are 13 residues in the CDR3. J gave up 5 bases and V 5 bases, and 6 bases lay outside the gene matches. CDR3 amino acids: CASSPTGRNEQYF. The CDR3, as DNA: TGTGCCAGCAGCCCGACCGGGAGGAACGAGCAGTACTTC.

This clonotype was counted at least ten times. The rearrangement links TRBV27 to TRBJ1-5; D call uncertain. V was trimmed by 3 bases and J by 7 bases, leaving 10 bases between them. This CDR3 region has 13 residues. In germline, CDR1 is MNHEY, CDR2 SMNVEV (reference sequence). The CDR3 spells CASSFHGEQPQHF. In DNA, the CDR3 is TGTGCCAGCAGTTTTCACGGGGAACAGCCCCAGCATTTT.

In this sample, this clonotype turned up a few times. The chain is built from TRBV11-2 and TRBJ2-7, with TRBD1 identical over 7 bases. The germline gives CDR1 SGHAT, CDR2 FQNNGV. The CDR3 has 16 amino acids. Unmatched junction bases numbered 11, after V lost 6 bases and J lost 0 bases. CDR3 residues: CASRRLTGKNSYEQYF. DNA of the CDR3: TGTGCCAGCAGGAGGTTGACAGGGAAAAACTCCTACGAGCAGTACTTC. Based on the CDR3 plus reference TRBV11-2 and TRBJ2-7, the full variable domain is EAGVAQSPRYKIIEKRQSVAFWCNPISGHATLYWYQQILGQGPKLLIQFQNNGVVDDSQLPKDRFSAERLKGVDSTLKIQPAKLEDSAVYLCASRRLTGKNSYEQYFGPGTRLTVT.

This clonotype was picked up many times. The chain has TRBV6-1 and TRBJ1-2; TRBD1 is a possible D gene (6 bases). The CDR3 totals 13 residues. Trimming stripped 3 bases from V and 6 bases from J, with 11 bases between. Germline CDR1 is MNHNS and CDR2 is SASEGT. As DNA, the CDR3 is TGTGCCAGCAGTGAGAAGGGGGAGGATGGCTACACCTTC. It specifies CASSEKGEDGYTF.

This clonotype was recorded at least ten times. This chain connects TRBV30 to TRBJ2-7; D unclear. The CDR3 spans 12 residues. V was cut by 0 bases and J by 3 bases, with 6 bases left in between. The germline gives CDR1 GTSNPN, CDR2 SVGIG (reference sequence). CDR3 DNA sequence: TGTGCCTGGAGTGTATTACGCTACGAGCAGTACTTC. Amino acids: CAWSVLRYEQYF.

This chain links TRBV5-1 with TRBJ2-7; 11 nucleotides line up with TRBD1. After removal of 0 bases from V and 2 bases from J, the junction contained 4 bases not matched to a gene. CDR1 SGHRS and CDR2 YFSETQ come from the germline V gene. This CDR3 contains 16 residues. CDR3 protein: CASSLGGTGGAYEQYF. The CDR3 DNA reads as TGCGCCAGCAGCTTGGGAGGGACAGGGGGGGCCTACGAGCAGTACTTC.

This clonotype was detected many times. This chain joins TRBV15 and TRBJ2-4; 9 bases fit TRBD1. V lost 3 bases, J lost 1 base, and 4 bases stayed unmatched. Germline V gene data show CDR1 as LNHNV and CDR2 as YYDKDF (reference sequence). The CDR3 runs 16 residues. This CDR3 reads CATSRDDRGAKNIQYF. Written as DNA, the CDR3 is TGTGCCACCAGCAGGGACGACAGGGGGGCCAAAAACATTCAGTACTTC.

This clonotype was seen at least ten times. V is TRBV7-8 and J is TRBJ2-5; D might be TRBD1 or TRBD2, each matching 6 bases. The CDR3 covers 15 residues. CDR1 is SGHVS, CDR2 FQNEAQ, per germline. Trimming shortened V by 0 bases and J by 4 bases, and 12 bases separated the two germline ends. The CDR3 DNA reads TGTGCCAGCAGCTTAGCATGGGGGGCTGTAGAGACCCAGTACTTC. Protein sequence: CASSLAWGAVETQYF.